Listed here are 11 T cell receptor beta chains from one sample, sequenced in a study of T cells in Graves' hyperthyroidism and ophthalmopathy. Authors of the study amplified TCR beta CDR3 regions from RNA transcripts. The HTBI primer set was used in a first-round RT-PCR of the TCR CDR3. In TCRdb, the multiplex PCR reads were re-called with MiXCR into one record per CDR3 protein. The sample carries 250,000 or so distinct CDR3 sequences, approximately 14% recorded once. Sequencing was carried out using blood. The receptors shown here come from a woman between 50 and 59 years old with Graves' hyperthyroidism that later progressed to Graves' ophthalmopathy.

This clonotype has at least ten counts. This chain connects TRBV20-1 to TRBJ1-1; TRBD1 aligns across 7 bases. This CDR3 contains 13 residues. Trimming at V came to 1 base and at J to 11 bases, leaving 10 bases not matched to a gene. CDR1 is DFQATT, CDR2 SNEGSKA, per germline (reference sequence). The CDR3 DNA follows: TGCAGTGCTAGAGCCGGGGGGGGACAGAGGGCTTTCTTT. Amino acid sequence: CSARAGGGQRAFF.

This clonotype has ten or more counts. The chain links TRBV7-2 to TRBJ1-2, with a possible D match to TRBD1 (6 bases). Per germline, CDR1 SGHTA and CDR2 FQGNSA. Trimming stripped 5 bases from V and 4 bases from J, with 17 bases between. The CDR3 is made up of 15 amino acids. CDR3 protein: CASSRTGSVGYGYTF. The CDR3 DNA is TGTGCCAGCAGCCGTACAGGGTCTGTTGGCTATGGCTACACCTTC.

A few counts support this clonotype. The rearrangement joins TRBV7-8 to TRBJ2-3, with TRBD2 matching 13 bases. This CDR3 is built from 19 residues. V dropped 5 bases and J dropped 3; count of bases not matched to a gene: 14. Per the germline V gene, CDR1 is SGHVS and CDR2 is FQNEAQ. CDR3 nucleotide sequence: TGTGCCAGCAGCGCCGAGGGAGGGACTAGCGGGAAAGGGACAGATACGCAGTATTTT. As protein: CASSAEGGTSGKGTDTQYF.

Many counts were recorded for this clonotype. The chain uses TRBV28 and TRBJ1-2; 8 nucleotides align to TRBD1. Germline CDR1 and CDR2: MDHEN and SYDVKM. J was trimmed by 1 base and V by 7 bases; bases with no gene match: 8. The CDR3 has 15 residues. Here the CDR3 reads CASTHNGQGNYGYTF. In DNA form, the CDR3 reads TGTGCCAGCACCCACAATGGACAGGGTAACTATGGCTACACCTTC.

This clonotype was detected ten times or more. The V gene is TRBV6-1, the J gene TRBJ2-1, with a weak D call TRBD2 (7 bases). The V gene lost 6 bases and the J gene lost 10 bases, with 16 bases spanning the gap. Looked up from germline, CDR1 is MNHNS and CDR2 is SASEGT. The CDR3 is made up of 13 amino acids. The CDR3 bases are TGTGCCAGCAGGAGGGGGGAGGGCGGGGAGCAGTTCTTC. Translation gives CASRRGEGGEQFF.

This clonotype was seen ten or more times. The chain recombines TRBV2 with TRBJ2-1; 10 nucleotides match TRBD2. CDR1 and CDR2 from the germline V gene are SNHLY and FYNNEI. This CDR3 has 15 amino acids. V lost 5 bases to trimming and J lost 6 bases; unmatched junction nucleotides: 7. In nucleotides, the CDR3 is TGTGCCAGCAGTCCCAGGACTAGCGGCCGCAATGAGCAGTTCTTC. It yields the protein CASSPRTSGRNEQFF.

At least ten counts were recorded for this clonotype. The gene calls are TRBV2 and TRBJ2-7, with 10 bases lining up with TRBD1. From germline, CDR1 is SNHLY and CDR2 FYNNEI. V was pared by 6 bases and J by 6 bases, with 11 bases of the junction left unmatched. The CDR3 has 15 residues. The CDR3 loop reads CASSARGQGLGEQYF. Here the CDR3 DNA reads TGTGCCAGCAGCGCCAGGGGACAGGGGTTAGGCGAGCAGTACTTC.

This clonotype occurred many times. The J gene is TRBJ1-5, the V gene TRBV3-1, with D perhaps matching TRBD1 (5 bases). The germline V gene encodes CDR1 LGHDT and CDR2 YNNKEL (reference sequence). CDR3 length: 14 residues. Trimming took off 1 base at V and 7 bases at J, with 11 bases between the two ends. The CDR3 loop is CASSQGTGGQPQHF. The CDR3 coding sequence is TGTGCCAGCAGCCAAGGAACAGGAGGACAGCCCCAGCATTTT.

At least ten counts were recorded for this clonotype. This CDR3 reads CAWSTPDRGETQYF. CDR3 bases: TGTGCCTGGAGTACACCGGACAGGGGAGAGACCCAGTACTTC. The genes are TRBV30 and TRBJ2-5; 9 bases map to TRBD1. The CDR3 has 14 residues. The germline CDR1 and CDR2 sequences are GTSNPN and SVGIG (reference sequence). V trimming: 2 bases; J trimming: 4 bases; junction bases outside the gene matches: 5.

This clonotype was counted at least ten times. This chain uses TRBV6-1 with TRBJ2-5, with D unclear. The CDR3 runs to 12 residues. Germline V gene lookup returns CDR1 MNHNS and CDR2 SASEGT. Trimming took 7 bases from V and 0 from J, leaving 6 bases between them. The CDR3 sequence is CASMGYQETQYF. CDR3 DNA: TGTGCCAGCATGGGGTACCAAGAGACCCAGTACTTC.

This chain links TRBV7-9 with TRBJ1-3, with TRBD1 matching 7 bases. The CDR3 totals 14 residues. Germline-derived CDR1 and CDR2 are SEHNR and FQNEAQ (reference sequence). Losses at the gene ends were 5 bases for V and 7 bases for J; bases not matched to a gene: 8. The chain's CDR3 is CASSLGTAPNTIYF. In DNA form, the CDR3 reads TGTGCCAGCAGCCTCGGGACAGCTCCGAACACCATATATTTT.